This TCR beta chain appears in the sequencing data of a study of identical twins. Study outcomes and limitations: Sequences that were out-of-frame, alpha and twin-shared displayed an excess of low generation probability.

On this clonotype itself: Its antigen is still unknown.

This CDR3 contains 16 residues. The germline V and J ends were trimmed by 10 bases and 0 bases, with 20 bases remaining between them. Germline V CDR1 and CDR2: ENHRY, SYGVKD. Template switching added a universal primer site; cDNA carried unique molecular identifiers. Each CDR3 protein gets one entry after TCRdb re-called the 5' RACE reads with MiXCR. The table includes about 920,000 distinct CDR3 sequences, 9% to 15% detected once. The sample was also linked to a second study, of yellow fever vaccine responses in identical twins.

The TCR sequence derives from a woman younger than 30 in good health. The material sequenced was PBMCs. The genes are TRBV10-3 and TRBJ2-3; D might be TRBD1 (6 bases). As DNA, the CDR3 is TGTGCCACAAGACAGGATGGGGGAATAAGCACAGATACGCAGTATTTT. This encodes CATRQDGGISTDTQYF.